The source of this TCR beta chain is a study of Ad26.COV2.S vaccination and SARS-CoV-2 variants. TCRdb keeps only in-frame clones here, not all; method: immunoSEQ multiplex PCR. This sample yields roughly 300,000 clones, of which 88% are seen a single time; approximately 5.9% belongs to the top ten. Germline V gene sequence: CDR1 ENHRY, CDR2 SYGVKD. Trimming stripped 0 bases from V and 7 bases from J, with 5 bases between. The CDR3 totals 12 residues. Study findings and constraints: Placebo recipients had lower spike-specific TCR breadth than vaccine recipients.

Of note for this clone: Its specificity is not known.

Treatment in this sample: roughly 19 received Ad26.COV2.S at low or high dose, single or two shots; about five received placebo; per-sample allocation not given. Sampling was performed 63 days after the first vaccine or placebo injection. The vaccine antigen was prefusion-stabilized Wuhan SARS-CoV-2 spike. The chain joins TRBV10-3 to TRBJ2-3; D remains ambiguous. Sequencing was performed on peripheral blood, taken in a trial of Ad26.COV2.S vaccine versus placebo. The clonotype comes from a person between 18 and 59 years old who received the Ad26.COV2.S COVID-19 vaccine or a placebo. The CDR3 DNA is TGTGCCATCAGTGAGTCGGAGTATACGCAGTATTTT. Its protein is CAISESEYTQYF.